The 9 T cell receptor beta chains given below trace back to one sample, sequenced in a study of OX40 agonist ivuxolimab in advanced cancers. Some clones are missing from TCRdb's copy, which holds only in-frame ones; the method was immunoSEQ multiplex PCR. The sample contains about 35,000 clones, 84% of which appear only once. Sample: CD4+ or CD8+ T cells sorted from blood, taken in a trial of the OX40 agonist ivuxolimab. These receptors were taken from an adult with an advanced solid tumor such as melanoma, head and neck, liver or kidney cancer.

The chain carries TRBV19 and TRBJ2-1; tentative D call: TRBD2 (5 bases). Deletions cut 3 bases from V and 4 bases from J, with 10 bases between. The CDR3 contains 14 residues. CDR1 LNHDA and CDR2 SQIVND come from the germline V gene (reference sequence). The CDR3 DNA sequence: TGTGCCAGTAGTATGAGGGCCACTTACAATGAGCAGTTCTTC. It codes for CASSMRATYNEQFF.

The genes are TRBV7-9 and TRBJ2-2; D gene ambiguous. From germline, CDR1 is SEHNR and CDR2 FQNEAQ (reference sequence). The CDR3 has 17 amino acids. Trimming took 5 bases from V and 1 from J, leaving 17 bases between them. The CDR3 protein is CASSPPDMDKNTGELFF. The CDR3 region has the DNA TGTGCCAGCAGCCCTCCCGACATGGATAAGAACACCGGGGAGCTGTTTTTT.

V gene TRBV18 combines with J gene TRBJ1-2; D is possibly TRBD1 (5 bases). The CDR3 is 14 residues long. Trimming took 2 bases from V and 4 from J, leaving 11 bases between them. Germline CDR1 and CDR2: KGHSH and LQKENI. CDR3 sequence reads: CASSPAGLIYGYTF. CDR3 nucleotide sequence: TGTGCCAGCTCACCAGCAGGGCTCATCTATGGCTACACCTTC.

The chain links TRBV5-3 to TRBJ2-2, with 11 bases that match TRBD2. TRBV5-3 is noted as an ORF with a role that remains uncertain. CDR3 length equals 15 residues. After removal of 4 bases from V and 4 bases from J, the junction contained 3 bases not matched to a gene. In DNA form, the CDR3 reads TGTGCCAGAAGCGGGACTAGCGGTGGCACCGGGGAGCTGTTTTTT. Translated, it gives CARSGTSGGTGELFF.

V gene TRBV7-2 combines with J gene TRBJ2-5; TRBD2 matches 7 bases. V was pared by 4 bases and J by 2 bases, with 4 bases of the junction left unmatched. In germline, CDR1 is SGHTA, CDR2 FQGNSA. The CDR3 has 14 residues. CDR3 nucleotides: TGTGCCAGCAGCTCTGGGACTATTCAAGAGACCCAGTACTTC. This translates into CASSSGTIQETQYF.

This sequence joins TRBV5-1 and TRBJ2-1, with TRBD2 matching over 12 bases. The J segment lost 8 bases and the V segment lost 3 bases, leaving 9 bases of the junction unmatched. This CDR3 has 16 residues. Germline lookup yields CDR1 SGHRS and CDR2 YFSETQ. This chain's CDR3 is CASSSVGLAGLDEQFF. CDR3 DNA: TGCGCCAGCAGCTCCGTCGGACTAGCGGGACTAGATGAGCAGTTCTTC. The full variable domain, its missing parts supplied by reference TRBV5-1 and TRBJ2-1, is KAGVTQTPRYLIKTRGQQVTLSCSPISGHRSVSWYQQTPGQGLQFLFEYFSETQRNKGNFPGRFSGRQFSNSRSEMNVSTLELGDSALYLCASSSVGLAGLDEQFFGPGTRLTVL.

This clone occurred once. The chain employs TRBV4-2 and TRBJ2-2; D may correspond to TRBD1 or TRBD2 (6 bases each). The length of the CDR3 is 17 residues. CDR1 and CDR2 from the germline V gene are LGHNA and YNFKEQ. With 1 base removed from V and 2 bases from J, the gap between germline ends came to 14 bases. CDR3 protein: CASSQGTGALNTGELFF. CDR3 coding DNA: TGTGCCAGCAGCCAAGGGACGGGGGCCTTAAACACCGGGGAGCTGTTTTTT.

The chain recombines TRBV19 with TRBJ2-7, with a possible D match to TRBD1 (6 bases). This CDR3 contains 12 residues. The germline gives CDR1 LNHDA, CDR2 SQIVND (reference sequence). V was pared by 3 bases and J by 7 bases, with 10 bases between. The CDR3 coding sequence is TGTGCCAGTAGTATTCAGGGGTCGGAGCAGTACTTC. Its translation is CASSIQGSEQYF.

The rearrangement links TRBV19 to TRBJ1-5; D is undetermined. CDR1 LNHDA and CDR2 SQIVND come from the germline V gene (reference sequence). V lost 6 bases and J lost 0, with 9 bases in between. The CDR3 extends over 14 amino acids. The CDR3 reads CASRRPYSNQPQHF. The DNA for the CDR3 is TGTGCCAGTAGGAGGCCATATAGCAATCAGCCCCAGCATTTT.